The clone carrying this T cell receptor (beta chain) was recorded once. Its target is unknown. Overlapping HIV-1 Gag 15-mer peptides at 0.85 to 1 ug per peptide per mL were used. CD4+ T cells upregulating both CD40 ligand and CD69 were sorted as responding cells. V dropped 1 base and J dropped 3; count of bases not matched to a gene: 2. This CDR3 has 14 amino acids. From germline, CDR1 is SGHTA and CDR2 FQGNSA. This record belongs to a study of persistence of HIV-infected CD4 T cells. The libraries were made with immunoSEQ version 4 in survey mode. Here immunoSEQ multiplex PCR was the method, and the copy in TCRdb shows in-frame clones only, minus some. This sample has approximately 25,000 clones; over 65% occur once, and the top ten carry approximately 1.8%.

Material: CD4+ T cells sorted from PBMCs after approximately 20-hour stimulation, obtained from a patient who received antiretroviral therapy. The sequence was collected from an adult man with HIV who was CMV-seropositive. The J gene is TRBJ2-5, the V gene TRBV7-2, with TRBD2 matching over 7 bases. This CDR3 reads CASSLGGGKETQYF. The CDR3 DNA sequence: TGTGCCAGCAGCTTAGGGGGGGGGAAAGAGACCCAGTACTTC.